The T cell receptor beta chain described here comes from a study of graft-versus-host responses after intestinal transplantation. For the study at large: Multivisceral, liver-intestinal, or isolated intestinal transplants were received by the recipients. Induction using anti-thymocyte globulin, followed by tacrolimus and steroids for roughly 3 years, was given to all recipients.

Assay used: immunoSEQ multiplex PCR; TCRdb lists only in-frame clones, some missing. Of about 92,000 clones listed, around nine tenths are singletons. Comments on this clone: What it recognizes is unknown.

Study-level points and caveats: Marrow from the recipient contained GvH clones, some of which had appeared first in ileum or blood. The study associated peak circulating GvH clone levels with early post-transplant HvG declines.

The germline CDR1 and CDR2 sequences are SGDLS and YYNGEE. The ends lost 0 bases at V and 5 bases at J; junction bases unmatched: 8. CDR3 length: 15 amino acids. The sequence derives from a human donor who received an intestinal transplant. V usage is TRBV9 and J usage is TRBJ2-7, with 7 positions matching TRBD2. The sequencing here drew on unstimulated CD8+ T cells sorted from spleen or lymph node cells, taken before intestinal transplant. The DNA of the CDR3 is TGTGCCAGCAGCGTAGTGGGGGAGGGCCAGGACGAGCAGTACTTC. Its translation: CASSVVGEGQDEQYF.